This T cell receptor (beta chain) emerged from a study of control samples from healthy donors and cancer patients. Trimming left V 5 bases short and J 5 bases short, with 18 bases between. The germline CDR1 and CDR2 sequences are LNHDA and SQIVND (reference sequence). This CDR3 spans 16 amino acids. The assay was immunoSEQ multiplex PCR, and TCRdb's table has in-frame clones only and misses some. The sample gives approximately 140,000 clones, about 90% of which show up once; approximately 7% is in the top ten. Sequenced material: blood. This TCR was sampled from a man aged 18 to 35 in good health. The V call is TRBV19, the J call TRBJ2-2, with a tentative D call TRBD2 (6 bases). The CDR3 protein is CASSPPEWRGTGELFF. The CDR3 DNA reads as TGTGCCAGTAGTCCGCCTGAATGGCGGGGAACCGGGGAGCTGTTTTTT.